The TCR beta chain under discussion was sequenced for a study of CD8 T cells in Susac syndrome. TEMRA cells were FACS-enriched, while CD8+ and CD4+ T cells were negatively isolated. This CDR3 is 13 amino acids long. Per germline, CDR1 MNHGY and CDR2 SVAAGI. Trimming pared 4 bases from V and 6 bases from J, leaving 9 bases between. When the RNA was reverse transcribed, random hexamers were used with an input of about 0.45 to 1 ug. TCRdb re-analysed the immunoSEQ multiplex PCR reads in MiXCR, keeping a single row per CDR3 protein. Seen here are 95,000 to 150,000 distinct CDR3 sequences, 80% to 95% observed once, and the top ten hold over 0.3%.

Sequenced input: CD8+ T cells from PBMCs. The J gene is TRBJ2-2, the V gene TRBV6-9; D possibly corresponds to TRBD1 (6 bases). This clonotype was obtained from a human donor with multiple sclerosis. The CDR3 nucleotides are TGTGCCAGCAGTTCTACAGGGTCCGGGGAGCTGTTTTTT. Protein product: CASSSTGSGELFF.